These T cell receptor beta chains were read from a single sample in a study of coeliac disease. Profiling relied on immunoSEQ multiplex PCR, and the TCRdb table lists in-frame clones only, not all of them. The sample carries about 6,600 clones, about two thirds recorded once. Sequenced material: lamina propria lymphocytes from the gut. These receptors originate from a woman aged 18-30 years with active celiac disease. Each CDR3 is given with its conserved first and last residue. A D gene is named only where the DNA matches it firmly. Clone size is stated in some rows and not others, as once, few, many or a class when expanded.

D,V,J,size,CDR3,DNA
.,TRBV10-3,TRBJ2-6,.,CAISPRAGLTGANVLTF,TGTGCCATCAGCCCCAGGGCCGGGTTGACTGGGGCCAACGTCCTGACTTTC
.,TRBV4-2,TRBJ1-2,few,CASSQGMNRVDYGYTF,TGTGCCAGCAGCCAAGGGATGAACAGGGTTGACTATGGCTACACCTTC
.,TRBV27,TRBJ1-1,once,CASGRDTEAFF,TGTGCCAGCGGGAGGGACACTGAAGCTTTCTTT
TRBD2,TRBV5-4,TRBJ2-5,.,CASSLNGGGARETQYF,TGTGCCAGCAGCTTGAATGGCGGGGGGGCCAGGGAGACCCAGTACTTC
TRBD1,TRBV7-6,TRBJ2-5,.,CASSLAWGQGRETQYF,TGTGCCAGCAGCTTAGCCTGGGGACAGGGGCGAGAGACCCAGTACTTC
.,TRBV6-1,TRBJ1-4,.,CALKNPATNEKLFF,TGTGCCCTAAAAAACCCCGCAACTAATGAAAAACTGTTTTTT
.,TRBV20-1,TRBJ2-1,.,CSAERVNEQFF,TGCAGTGCTGAGCGGGTCAATGAGCAGTTCTTC
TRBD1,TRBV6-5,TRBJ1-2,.,CATHGDRVPYGYTF,TGTGCCACCCATGGGGACAGGGTTCCCTATGGCTACACCTTC
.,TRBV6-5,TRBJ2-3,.,CATAIIGIAADTQYF,TGTGCCACCGCGATTATCGGAATAGCTGCAGATACGCAGTATTTT
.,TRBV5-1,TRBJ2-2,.,CASSLLRAEGELFF,TGCGCCAGCAGCTTGTTGCGGGCGGAGGGGGAGCTGTTTTTT
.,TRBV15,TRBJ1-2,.,CATSRDGTRGSRGYTF,TGTGCCACCAGCAGAGATGGGACCAGGGGCTCTCGTGGCTACACCTTC
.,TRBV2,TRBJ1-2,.,CASTRGDSNYGYTF,TGTGCCAGTACCCGGGGGGATTCTAACTATGGCTACACCTTC
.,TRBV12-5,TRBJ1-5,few,CASGPSQGPYNQPQHF,TGTGCTAGTGGTCCTAGCCAGGGGCCGTACAATCAGCCCCAGCATTTT
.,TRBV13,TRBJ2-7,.,CASSNGLSRSYEQYF,TGTGCCAGCAGCAACGGCCTTAGCAGATCCTACGAGCAGTACTTC
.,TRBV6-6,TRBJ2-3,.,CASTPGGAMDTQYF,TGTGCCAGCACCCCTGGGGGGGCTATGGATACGCAGTATTTT
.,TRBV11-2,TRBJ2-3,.,CASSLTGPGGTDTQYF,TGTGCCAGCAGCTTAACCGGCCCCGGGGGCACAGATACGCAGTATTTT
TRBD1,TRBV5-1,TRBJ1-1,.,CASSLGTGSTEAFF,TGCGCCAGCAGCTTGGGGACAGGGTCTACTGAAGCTTTCTTT
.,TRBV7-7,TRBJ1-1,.,CASSFRTDTEAFF,TGTGCCAGCAGCTTCCGGACAGACACTGAAGCTTTCTTT
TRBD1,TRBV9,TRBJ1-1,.,CASSPGQGDTEAFF,TGTGCCAGCAGCCCGGGACAGGGAGACACTGAAGCTTTCTTT
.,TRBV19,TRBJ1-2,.,CASSMRTPNYGYTF,TGTGCCAGTAGTATGCGGACACCTAACTATGGCTACACCTTC
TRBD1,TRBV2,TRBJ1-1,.,CASNQQGQVTEAFF,TGTGCCAGCAACCAACAGGGGCAGGTCACTGAAGCTTTCTTT
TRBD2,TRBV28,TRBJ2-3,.,CASKPRGLAGGETDTQYF,TGTGCCAGCAAACCCCGGGGACTAGCGGGAGGGGAAACAGATACGCAGTATTTT
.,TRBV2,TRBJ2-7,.,CASTARLGSEQYF,TGTGCCAGCACCGCCCGACTAGGATCCGAGCAGTACTTC
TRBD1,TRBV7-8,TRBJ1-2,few,CASSPHRGKGYTF,TGTGCCAGCAGCCCACACAGGGGAAAAGGCTACACCTTC
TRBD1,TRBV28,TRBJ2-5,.,CASSLGTGDVGTQYF,TGTGCCAGCAGTTTGGGGACAGGGGACGTTGGGACCCAGTACTTC
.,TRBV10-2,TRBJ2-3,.,CASSEASIGTDTQYF,TGCGCCAGCAGTGAGGCTAGCATTGGCACAGATACGCAGTATTTT
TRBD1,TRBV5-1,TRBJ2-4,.,CASSLAQGGVNIQYF,TGCGCCAGCAGCTTGGCTCAAGGGGGCGTTAACATTCAGTACTTC
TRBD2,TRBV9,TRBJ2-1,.,CASSPRGVAGVNEQFF,TGTGCCAGCAGCCCCCGCGGGGTAGCGGGAGTTAATGAGCAGTTCTTC
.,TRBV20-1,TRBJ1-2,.,CSANDGDGYTF,TGCAGTGCTAATGACGGGGATGGCTACACCTTC
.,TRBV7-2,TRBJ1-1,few,CASGPRNTEAFF,TGTGCCAGCGGCCCCAGAAACACTGAAGCTTTCTTT
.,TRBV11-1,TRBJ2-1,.,CTSNLGQLSNEQFF,TGTACCAGCAACCTAGGACAGCTCAGCAATGAGCAGTTCTTC
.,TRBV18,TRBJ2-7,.,CASSPVGGANRGEQYF,TGTGCCAGCTCACCAGTTGGCGGGGCTAACAGAGGGGAGCAGTACTTC
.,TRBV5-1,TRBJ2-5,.,CASSVGGGGTETQYF,TGCGCCAGCAGCGTGGGAGGGGGCGGGACGGAGACCCAGTACTTC
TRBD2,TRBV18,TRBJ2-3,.,CASSPRTSGNADTQYF,TGTGCCAGCTCACCCAGGACTAGCGGGAACGCAGATACGCAGTATTTT
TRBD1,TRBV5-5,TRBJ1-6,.,CASSPTGQENSPLHF,TGTGCCAGCAGCCCGACGGGACAGGAGAATTCACCCCTCCACTTT
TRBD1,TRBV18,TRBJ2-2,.,CASSPLADRAGGELFF,TGTGCCAGCTCACCACTAGCCGACAGGGCCGGCGGGGAGCTGTTTTTT
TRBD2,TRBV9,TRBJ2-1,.,CASSVGLAGGPADHNEQFF,TGTGCCAGCAGCGTAGGACTAGCGGGAGGGCCGGCTGACCACAATGAGCAGTTCTTC
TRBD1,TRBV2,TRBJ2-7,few,CASNRQGSDEQYF,TGTGCCAGCAACCGACAGGGGTCCGACGAGCAGTACTTC